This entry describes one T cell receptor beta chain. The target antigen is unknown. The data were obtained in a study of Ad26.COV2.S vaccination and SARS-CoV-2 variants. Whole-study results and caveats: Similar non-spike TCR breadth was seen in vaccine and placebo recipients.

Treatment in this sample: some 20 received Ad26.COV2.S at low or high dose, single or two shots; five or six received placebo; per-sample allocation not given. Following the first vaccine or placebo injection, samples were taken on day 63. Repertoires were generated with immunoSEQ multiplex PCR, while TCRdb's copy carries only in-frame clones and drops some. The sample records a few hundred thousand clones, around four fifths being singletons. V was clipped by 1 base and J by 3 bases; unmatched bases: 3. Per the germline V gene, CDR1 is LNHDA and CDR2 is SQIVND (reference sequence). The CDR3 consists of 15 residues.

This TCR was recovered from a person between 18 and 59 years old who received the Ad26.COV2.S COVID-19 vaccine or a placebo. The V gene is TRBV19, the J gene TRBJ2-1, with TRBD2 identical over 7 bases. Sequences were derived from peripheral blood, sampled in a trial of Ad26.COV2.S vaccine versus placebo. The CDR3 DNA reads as TGTGCCAGTAGTATAGGGGGGGGTTTCTACAATGAGCAGTTCTTC. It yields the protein CASSIGGGFYNEQFF.